This is a list of T cell receptor beta chains from one sample in a study of vaccination effects on CD4 cells after COVID-19. Their specific antigens are unknown. Clones were sequenced by immunoSEQ multiplex PCR, and TCRdb holds only the in-frame ones, with some missing. The sample includes about 38,000 clones, 70% to 85% of them seen just once. Sequencing used CD4+ T cells from PBMCs cultured with HCoV-NL63 spike peptides, obtained after COVID-19 vaccination. The source is a human donor who received a COVID-19 vaccine. Some clones in this sample may be carry-over from other donors' samples. Both conserved end residues are part of each CDR3. Each record gives: D gene, clone size, V gene, J gene, CDR3 DNA, CDR3 protein. D genes are given only for firm matches. A row's size may be missing; if present it is once, few, many or a size class.

d_call: .; clone_size: few; v_call: TRBV5-6; j_call: TRBJ1-4; cdr3_nt: TGTGCCAGCAGCGCAGGGCTAGGGGAAAAACTGTTTTTT; cdr3_aa: CASSAGLGEKLFF
d_call: TRBD1; clone_size: once; v_call: TRBV30; j_call: TRBJ2-5; cdr3_nt: TGTGCCTGGCGGGACAGGGGGAAAGAGACCCAGTACTTC; cdr3_aa: CAWRDRGKETQYF
d_call: .; clone_size: .; v_call: TRBV5-1; j_call: TRBJ1-2; cdr3_nt: TGCGCCAGCAGCTCCACCGACAGTTCGCCTGGCTACACCTTC; cdr3_aa: CASSSTDSSPGYTF
d_call: .; clone_size: .; v_call: TRBV6-5; j_call: TRBJ2-1; cdr3_nt: TGTGCCAGCAGTTACTCGATAGGCGGTGAGCAGTTCTTC; cdr3_aa: CASSYSIGGEQFF
d_call: .; clone_size: .; v_call: TRBV2; j_call: TRBJ1-6; cdr3_nt: TGTGCCAGCAGTCCCCGGACACCCCTCCACTTT; cdr3_aa: CASSPRTPLHF
d_call: .; clone_size: .; v_call: TRBV3-1/TRBV3-2; j_call: TRBJ1-4; cdr3_nt: TGTGCCAGCAGCCAGCAGGCAGGGGTTGGAGAAAAACTGTTTTTT; cdr3_aa: CASSQQAGVGEKLFF
d_call: .; clone_size: .; v_call: TRBV7-2; j_call: TRBJ1-6; cdr3_nt: TGTGCCAGCAGCTTAAAGTTAGACAGATTGACCTATTCACCCCTCCACTTT; cdr3_aa: CASSLKLDRLTYSPLHF
d_call: .; clone_size: .; v_call: TRBV30; j_call: TRBJ2-5; cdr3_nt: TGTGCCTGGAGTGTAAAGGTGGGGGAGACCCAGTACTTC; cdr3_aa: CAWSVKVGETQYF
d_call: .; clone_size: once; v_call: TRBV4-2; j_call: TRBJ2-1; cdr3_nt: TGTGCCAGCAGCCAAGACTGGGCGGGGAACAATGAGCAGTTCTTC; cdr3_aa: CASSQDWAGNNEQFF
d_call: .; clone_size: .; v_call: TRBV11-2; j_call: TRBJ2-5; cdr3_nt: TGTGCCAGCAGCTCTCAATTAGAAGAGACCCAGTACTTC; cdr3_aa: CASSSQLEETQYF
d_call: TRBD2; clone_size: .; v_call: TRBV11-3; j_call: TRBJ2-3; cdr3_nt: TGTGCCAGCAGCTTGGGGAGCGGGCGGGGGGGCCCCGCAGATACGCAGTATTTT; cdr3_aa: CASSLGSGRGGPADTQYF
d_call: .; clone_size: .; v_call: TRBV29-1; j_call: TRBJ2-2; cdr3_nt: TGCAGCGTTTGGGACCCTAACACCGGGGAGCTGTTTTTT; cdr3_aa: CSVWDPNTGELFF
d_call: .; clone_size: .; v_call: TRBV5-1; j_call: TRBJ2-2; cdr3_nt: TGCGCCAGCAGCTTCGGGCGCTCCGGTGGCGCCGGGGAGCTGTTTTTT; cdr3_aa: CASSFGRSGGAGELFF
d_call: TRBD2; clone_size: .; v_call: TRBV6-5; j_call: TRBJ2-1; cdr3_nt: TGTGCCAGCAGTTCTCGCGGGGGGGGTGTGGTGGATGAGCAGTTCTTC; cdr3_aa: CASSSRGGGVVDEQFF
d_call: .; clone_size: .; v_call: TRBV12-3/TRBV12-4; j_call: TRBJ1-1; cdr3_nt: TGTGCCAGCAGTTTACAGGGGAGGACTGAAGCTTTCTTT; cdr3_aa: CASSLQGRTEAFF
d_call: TRBD2; clone_size: .; v_call: TRBV3-1/TRBV3-2; j_call: TRBJ2-5; cdr3_nt: TGTGCCAGCAGCCACTTCGGCGGGGGAGAGACCCAGTACTTC; cdr3_aa: CASSHFGGGETQYF
d_call: .; clone_size: .; v_call: TRBV5-8; j_call: TRBJ1-1; cdr3_nt: TGTGCCAGCAGCCTGAGTGCCTCGAACACTGAAGCTTTCTTT; cdr3_aa: CASSLSASNTEAFF
d_call: .; clone_size: .; v_call: TRBV14; j_call: TRBJ1-1; cdr3_nt: TGTGCCAGCAGGGGCCGGGCGGAAGCTTTCTTT; cdr3_aa: CASRGRAEAFF
d_call: .; clone_size: .; v_call: TRBV29-1; j_call: TRBJ1-4; cdr3_nt: TGCAGCGTTTGTTTCCAGGGCAAGACTAATGAAAAACTGTTTTTT; cdr3_aa: CSVCFQGKTNEKLFF
d_call: TRBD1; clone_size: .; v_call: TRBV7-3; j_call: TRBJ1-3; cdr3_nt: TGTGCCAGCAGCTTAGATGGGACAGGCTCTGGAAACACCATATATTTT; cdr3_aa: CASSLDGTGSGNTIYF
d_call: .; clone_size: few; v_call: TRBV19; j_call: TRBJ2-4; cdr3_nt: TGTGCCAGTACCCCAGGGCCAGGTAACATTCAGTACTTC; cdr3_aa: CASTPGPGNIQYF
d_call: TRBD1; clone_size: .; v_call: TRBV10-1; j_call: TRBJ2-1; cdr3_nt: TGCGCCAGCAGTGGGACAGGGTTCAATGAGCAGTTCTTC; cdr3_aa: CASSGTGFNEQFF
d_call: TRBD1; clone_size: once; v_call: TRBV19; j_call: TRBJ1-2; cdr3_nt: TGTGCCAGTAGTAACCCGGGACAGGGTCACTATGGCTACACCTTC; cdr3_aa: CASSNPGQGHYGYTF
d_call: .; clone_size: .; v_call: TRBV9; j_call: TRBJ1-3; cdr3_nt: TGTGCCAGCAGCGTTTACCAGGGCAACACCATATATTTT; cdr3_aa: CASSVYQGNTIYF